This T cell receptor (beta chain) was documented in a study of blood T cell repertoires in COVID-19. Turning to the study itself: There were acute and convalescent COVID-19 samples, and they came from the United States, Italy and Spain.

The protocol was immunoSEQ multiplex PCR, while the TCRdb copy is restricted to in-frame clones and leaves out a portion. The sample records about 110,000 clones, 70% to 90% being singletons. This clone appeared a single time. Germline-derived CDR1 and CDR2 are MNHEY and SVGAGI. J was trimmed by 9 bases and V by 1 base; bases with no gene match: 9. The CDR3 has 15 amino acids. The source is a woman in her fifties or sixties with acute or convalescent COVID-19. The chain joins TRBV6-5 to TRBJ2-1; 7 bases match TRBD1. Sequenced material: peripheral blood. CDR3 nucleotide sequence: TGTGCCAGCAGTTACTTCGGCCAGGGGGTCGCTGAGCAGTTCTTC. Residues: CASSYFGQGVAEQFF.